The 7 T cell receptor beta chains listed next were all sequenced from one sample in a study of spatial heterogeneity in lung cancer. Time point meaning: sample taken at primary tumor resection. Whole RNA came from tumor, nontumor lung or frozen PBMC and was sequenced without being sorted. TCRdb reanalysed the 5' RACE reads using MiXCR and keeps one entry per CDR3 protein. The top ten clones hold roughly 34% of a sample with roughly 15,000 distinct CDR3 sequences, 7.9% of them seen once. Source: PBMCs, taken at surgery. The receptors derive from a female donor with early-stage non-small cell lung cancer.

This clonotype was picked up many times. The rearrangement links TRBV9 to TRBJ1-6; tentative D call: TRBD1 (5 bases). CDR1 and CDR2 from the germline V gene are SGDLS and YYNGEE. This CDR3 is 13 amino acids long. The V end lost 3 bases, the J end lost 7 bases, and 8 bases lay between the germline ends. In nucleotides, the CDR3 is TGTGCCAGCAGCGCCGACAGCAATTCACCCCTCCACTTT. Encoded protein: CASSADSNSPLHF.

In its sample, this clonotype was seen many times. The chain links TRBV12-3 or TRBV12-4 to TRBJ2-3; either TRBD1 or TRBD2 may fit D (7 bases each). The CDR3 covers 15 residues. Trimming stripped 6 bases from V and 6 bases from J, with 19 bases between. The CDR3 protein is CASSPQGGAGDTQYF. The CDR3 DNA is TGTGCCAGCAGCCCCCAGGGGGGGGCGGGGGATACGCAGTATTTT.

The table lists this clonotype with many counts. The chain has TRBV20-1 and TRBJ2-1; TRBD2 agrees at 7 bases. V lost 1 base, J lost 5 bases, and 8 bases stayed unmatched. In germline, CDR1 is DFQATT, CDR2 SNEGSKA (reference sequence). This CDR3 region has 15 residues. The CDR3 spells CSARARTRADNEQFF. The DNA for the CDR3 is TGCAGTGCTAGAGCTCGGACTAGGGCCGACAATGAGCAGTTCTTC.

This clonotype was detected many times. This rearrangement joins TRBV2 to TRBJ2-4; no clear D. The V end was cut by 5 bases, the J end by 5 bases, with 4 bases between. The germline CDR1 and CDR2 sequences are SNHLY and FYNNEI. The CDR3 totals 11 residues. CDR3 nucleotides: TGTGCCAGCAGTCTCGAAAACATTCAGTACTTC. Amino acid sequence: CASSLENIQYF.

Ten or more counts support this clonotype. The J gene is TRBJ2-3, the V gene TRBV20-1; no definite D call. V lost 3 bases, J lost 2 bases, and 21 bases lay in between. Per germline, CDR1 DFQATT and CDR2 SNEGSKA (reference sequence). The CDR3 has 17 residues. In DNA, the CDR3 is TGCAGTGCTAGGGGCGACGAACCTTTGCGGCTCACAGATACGCAGTATTTT. Translated, it gives CSARGDEPLRLTDTQYF.

In this sample, this clonotype turned up many times. This rearrangement joins TRBV5-4 to TRBJ2-2, with 10 bases lining up with TRBD1. After removal of 3 bases from V and 4 bases from J, the junction contained 6 bases not matched to a gene. Germline V gene lookup returns CDR1 SGHNT and CDR2 YYREEE (reference sequence). The CDR3 is made up of 16 amino acids. The DNA for the CDR3 is TGTGCCAGCAGCTCGCCGGGACAGGGGACCACCGGGGAGCTGTTTTTT. As protein: CASSSPGQGTTGELFF.

This clonotype was picked up many times. The rearrangement links TRBV14 to TRBJ2-3; 7 bases agree with TRBD2. Unmatched junction bases numbered 6, after V lost 0 bases and J lost 0 bases. CDR1 is SGHDN and CDR2 is FVKESK in the germline V gene. The CDR3 spans 17 residues. Written as DNA, the CDR3 is TGTGCCAGCAGCCAAGATTCGGAGCGGGAAAGCACAGATACGCAGTATTTT. It encodes CASSQDSERESTDTQYF. The full variable domain, with the rest looked up from reference TRBV14 and TRBJ2-3, is EAGVTQFPSHSVIEKGQTVTLRCDPISGHDNLYWYRRVMGKEIKFLLHFVKESKQDESGMPNNRFLAERTGGTYSTLKVQPAELEDSGVYFCASSQDSERESTDTQYFGPGTRLTVL.